This T cell receptor (beta chain) was retrieved from a study of blood T cell repertoires in COVID-19. At the level of the study: There were acute and convalescent COVID-19 samples, and they came from the United States, Italy and Spain. T cells, B-cell-depleted T cells, or PBMCs supplied cDNA or gDNA.

Original processing notes: For nucleated cells, counts were estimated from reference gene primer amplification. This table comes from immunoSEQ multiplex PCR, and its TCRdb copy is limited to in-frame clones, with some not included. The V and J calls and clone size are taken from that table; D and trimming were inferred from the DNA. The table includes over 100,000 clones, roughly 88% detected once. Sequences were obtained from peripheral blood. The source is a woman aged 80 or older with active or convalescent COVID-19.

CDR3 nucleotide sequence: TGTGCCAGCCGTGGGACTAGCGGGCTATTTGAGCAGTTCTTC. It encodes CASRGTSGLFEQFF. The V call is TRBV3-1 (or the pseudogene TRBV3-2), the J call TRBJ2-1; 12 bases agree with TRBD2. V shed 8 bases, J shed 9 bases, and the junction held 8 bases outside the gene matches. Per germline, CDR1 LGHDT and CDR2 YNNKEL (reference sequence). The CDR3 is 14 amino acids.